The rows below give T cell receptor beta chains drawn from one sample of a study of cytomegalovirus exposure and HLA in healthy donors. Sequenced by immunoSEQ multiplex PCR; TCRdb stores in-frame clones only, minus some. Altogether more than 95,000 clones are present, around 10% being singletons, with the ten largest covering over 4.5%. The sample consisted of PBMCs. These receptors were taken from a man in his forties in good health and CMV-seropositive. Both conserved end residues are part of each CDR3.

V gene	J gene	CDR3 protein
TRBV4-3	TRBJ2-3	CASSQDLASRGGTQYF
TRBV28	TRBJ2-6	CASSQLTGGSFGGANVLTF
TRBV6-5	TRBJ2-1	CASTLAGGPYNEQFF
TRBV7-2	TRBJ2-6	CASSLTRTGSGANVLTF
TRBV4-1	TRBJ1-6	CASSQGQVSPLHF
TRBV7-2	TRBJ1-2	CASSFTGRGYTF
TRBV28	TRBJ2-5	CASSLHRQGLQETQYF
TRBV4-1	TRBJ2-2	CASSRLFEAGGRSPGELFF
TRBV11-3	TRBJ1-1	CASSFGTEAFF
TRBV5-1	TRBJ2-7	CASSPGGGPTSGKSYEQYF
TRBV2	TRBJ1-4	CASKRREGGLSKLFF
TRBV5-8	TRBJ1-2	CASSLRSGYGYTF
TRBV7-7	TRBJ2-1	CASSLDGGRGYNEQFF
TRBV6-6	TRBJ1-1	CASSYPTEAFF
TRBV21-1	TRBJ1-1	CASSKSRTGAPTEAFF
TRBV7-9	TRBJ2-3	CASSPGSGSTDTQYF
TRBV6-1	TRBJ1-1	CASSEARLGNTEAFF
TRBV27	TRBJ2-7	CASSLGAGYEQYF
TRBV9	TRBJ1-5	CASSVSGNSNQPQHF
TRBV6-4	TRBJ2-3	CASSEGDKGSDTQYF